The 3 T cell receptor beta chains below all came from one sample that was sequenced in a study of HIV-infected patients and healthy controls. Roughly three months, about 14 weeks, into antiretroviral therapy, follow-up blood was collected. No cell fractionation was done, so the repertoire covers all unsorted peripheral blood T cells. Reverse transcription used about 500 ng RNA and constant-region primers for alpha and beta. Using multiplexing indices, alpha and beta chain libraries were generated apart by chain-specific third strand synthesis. TCRdb re-called the 5' RACE reads through MiXCR, storing one row per CDR3 protein. This table has over 3,000 distinct CDR3 sequences, around a quarter appearing once. The sequenced sample was blood, obtained during antiretroviral therapy. Receptors were obtained from an adult with HIV infection.

This sequence joins TRBV25-1 and TRBJ1-2; 10 bases map to TRBD1. V was pared by 11 bases and J by 13 bases, with 16 bases of the junction left unmatched. Germline CDR1 reads MGHDK; CDR2 reads SYGVNS. The CDR3 extends over 13 amino acids. Written as DNA, the CDR3 is TGTGCCGCGCTACGGGACAGGGGTCGCCCGAGCACCTTC. It yields the protein CAALRDRGRPSTF.

The V call is TRBV10-3, the J call TRBJ2-5; tentative D call: TRBD2 (6 bases). The V gene lost 2 bases and the J gene lost 4 bases, with 14 bases spanning the gap. The CDR3 totals 15 residues. The germline V gene has CDR1 ENHRY and CDR2 SYGVKD. The CDR3 protein is CAISEGLANRETQYF. DNA of the CDR3: TGTGCCATCAGTGAGGGGCTAGCGAACCGAGAGACCCAGTACTTC.

This clonotype was counted only a few times. The chain carries TRBV20-1 and TRBJ2-1; the D is unclear. This CDR3 region has 13 residues. Trimming left V 6 bases short and J 10 bases short, with 19 bases between. Germline CDR1 DFQATT, CDR2 SNEGSKA (reference sequence). This chain's CDR3 is CSAPATWVREQFF. The DNA for the CDR3 is TGCAGTGCCCCTGCAACGTGGGTGAGGGAGCAGTTCTTC.